The 21 T cell receptor beta chains reported below all come from one sample, sequenced in a study of shared clonotypes between healthy human individuals (TCRdb year 2020). Preparation of the library involved the immunoSEQ multiplex PCR assay. Held by TCRdb, this immuneACCESS table contains in-frame sequences only and omits some clones. Under half of the omission traces to an unresolved V gene where checked; the cause of the rest is unknown. This sample is represented by roughly 330,000 clones; approximately 79% of them were singletons. The biggest ten clones account for approximately 10% of the sample. The sample taken for sequencing was memory CD4+ T cells sorted from blood. What this sample's cell subset or site label stands for: CD45RA-negative fraction. These receptors originate from a man aged 25-45 years in good health.

The V and J genes are TRBV6-6 and TRBJ1-4; the D gene is possibly TRBD1 (5 bases). The CDR3 sequence is 16 residues long. Trimming cost V 5 bases and J 3 bases, with 16 bases left between them. CDR1 and CDR2 (germline): MNHNY, SVGAGI (reference sequence). The CDR3 protein is CASSPRQSGANEKLFF. In DNA, the CDR3 is TGTGCCAGCAGTCCGAGACAGTCTGGGGCTAATGAAAAACTGTTTTTT.

The chain employs TRBV5-1 and TRBJ2-1; possible D gene TRBD1, 6 bases. The V gene lost 0 bases and the J gene lost 5 bases, with 9 bases spanning the gap. Germline V lookup: CDR1 SGHRS, CDR2 YFSETQ. The length of the CDR3 is 14 residues. CDR3 amino acids: CASSLDGQNNEQFF. CDR3 coding DNA: TGCGCCAGCAGCTTGGACGGACAGAACAATGAGCAGTTCTTC. Supplemented by reference TRBV5-1 and TRBJ2-1, the full variable domain reads KAGVTQTPRYLIKTRGQQVTLSCSPISGHRSVSWYQQTPGQGLQFLFEYFSETQRNKGNFPGRFSGRQFSNSRSEMNVSTLELGDSALYLCASSLDGQNNEQFFGPGTRLTVL.

This clone was observed a few times. The chain combines TRBV9 with TRBJ1-1; the match to TRBD1 covers 7 bases. In germline, CDR1 is SGDLS, CDR2 YYNGEE. The CDR3 consists of 14 residues. The V gene end was trimmed by 0 bases and the J gene end by 4 bases; junction bases not matched to a gene: 3. This chain's CDR3 is CASSVGQGGTEAFF. CDR3 coding DNA: TGTGCCAGCAGCGTAGGACAGGGAGGCACTGAAGCTTTCTTT.

This clone was detected only a few times. The chain uses TRBV19 and TRBJ2-7, with 8 bases aligning to TRBD2. The CDR3 loop spans 14 amino acids. Germline values: CDR1 LNHDA, CDR2 SQIVND (reference sequence). The V gene end was trimmed by 3 bases and the J gene end by 4 bases; junction bases not matched to a gene: 5. This CDR3 is CASSIGLAVYEQYF. The CDR3 coding sequence is TGTGCCAGTAGTATTGGACTAGCCGTTTACGAGCAGTACTTC.

This clone was seen more than once but under ten times. The chain carries TRBV5-1 and TRBJ1-1; possibly TRBD1 for D (5 bases). V was trimmed by 0 bases and J by 7 bases, leaving 13 bases between them. Germline V lookup: CDR1 SGHRS, CDR2 YFSETQ. The CDR3 contains 14 residues. The CDR3 protein is CASSLAGGGDEAFF. DNA of the CDR3: TGCGCCAGCAGCTTGGCTGGGGGAGGGGATGAAGCTTTCTTT.

The V call is TRBV5-4, the J call TRBJ2-4, with D possibly being TRBD1 (5 bases). Germline V gene lookup returns CDR1 SGHNT and CDR2 YYREEE (reference sequence). V dropped 1 base and J dropped 5 bases, with 10 bases sitting between them. The CDR3 consists of 14 residues. CDR3 coding DNA: TGTGCCAGCAGCTTGATAGGGGCGGAAAACATTCAGTACTTC. Its translation: CASSLIGAENIQYF.

This clone was detected many times. The chain has TRBV28 and TRBJ2-1; no clear D gene. The CDR3 runs to 13 residues. V was cut by 5 bases and J by 6 bases, with 11 bases left in between. Germline CDR1 is MDHEN and CDR2 is SYDVKM. CDR3 DNA: TGTGCCAGCAGTGTCTGGGTGGGCAATGAGCAGTTCTTC. It encodes CASSVWVGNEQFF.

The genes are TRBV7-4 and TRBJ1-1; TRBD1 agrees at 7 bases. This CDR3 region has 19 residues. Germline V gene data show CDR1 as SGHVT and CDR2 as SQSDAQ. Trimming cost V 5 bases and J 0 bases; bases outside gene matches: 18. CDR3 sequence (DNA): TGTGCCAGCAGCGTGAAATGGCAGGGGGGGCAAACACTGAACACTGAAGCTTTCTTT. It codes for CASSVKWQGGQTLNTEAFF.

CDR3 coding DNA: TGCGCCAGCAGCTTGAGCAGCATGAACACTGAAGCTTTCTTT. Protein sequence: CASSLSSMNTEAFF. V gene TRBV5-1 combines with J gene TRBJ1-1; D not resolved. V was shortened by 1 base and J by 0 bases, with 7 bases between the two germline ends. Germline loops: CDR1 SGHRS, CDR2 YFSETQ. The CDR3 contains 14 residues.

This clone was seen at least ten times. The rearrangement links TRBV5-6 to TRBJ2-2; TRBD2 agrees at 15 bases. V was pared by 2 bases and J by 8 bases, with 10 bases of the junction left unmatched. The CDR3 runs 18 residues. From germline, CDR1 is SGHDT and CDR2 YYEEEE. The CDR3 bases are TGTGCCAGCAGCTTAGGACTAGCGGGAGGGCCCATACCGGGGGAGCTGTTTTTT. As protein: CASSLGLAGGPIPGELFF.

This clone was detected only once. V usage is TRBV5-6 and J usage is TRBJ2-2; no firm D call. Per the germline V gene, CDR1 is SGHDT and CDR2 is YYEEEE. The V end lost 4 bases, the J end lost 8 bases, and 9 bases lay between the germline ends. CDR3 length: 12 amino acids. The CDR3 DNA reads TGTGCCAGCAGCGTCCTCACAGGGGAGCTGTTTTTT. Protein: CASSVLTGELFF.

This clone turned up a few times. Here the CDR3 reads CASSQTVLYEQYF. In DNA form, the CDR3 reads TGTGCCAGTAGCCAGACAGTCTTGTACGAGCAGTACTTC. The chain is built from TRBV19 and TRBJ2-7, with D perhaps TRBD1 (5 bases). This CDR3 comprises 13 residues. Looked up from germline, CDR1 is LNHDA and CDR2 is SQIVND (reference sequence). Deletions cut 6 bases from V and 4 bases from J, with 13 bases between.

V usage is TRBV5-1 and J usage is TRBJ2-1; TRBD1 matches 7 bases. Germline V gene lookup returns CDR1 SGHRS and CDR2 YFSETQ. The CDR3 is made up of 15 amino acids. V shed 4 bases and J 7 bases; nucleotides not matched to a gene: 11. CDR3 nucleotide sequence: TGCGCCAGCAGCGGCAGCACAGGGGTCTCTAATGAGCAGTTCTTC. Amino acid sequence: CASSGSTGVSNEQFF.

The chain joins TRBV7-3 to TRBJ2-7; D is possibly TRBD1 (6 bases). Trimming shortened V by 2 bases and J by 6 bases, and 11 bases separated the two germline ends. This CDR3 is built from 13 residues. Germline CDR1 is SGHTA and CDR2 is FQGTGA. For the CDR3, the DNA is TGTGCCAGCAGCTTACACAGGGACGGCGAGCAGTACTTC. Its translation: CASSLHRDGEQYF.

The chain has TRBV12-5 and TRBJ1-1, with D possibly being TRBD1 (5 bases). CDR3 length: 14 amino acids. The germline V gene has CDR1 LGHNT and CDR2 FRNRAP. V shed 5 bases and J shed 6 bases, with 16 bases lying between them. The CDR3 loop is CASGTRRGGSEAFF. The CDR3 coding sequence is TGTGCTAGTGGTACCCGGCGGGGCGGGTCTGAAGCTTTCTTT.

The V call is TRBV7-2, the J call TRBJ1-1; possibly TRBD1 for D (6 bases). Between the trimmed V and J ends, which lost 1 base and 3 bases, there was a span of 12 bases. There are 15 residues in the CDR3. Germline loops: CDR1 SGHTA, CDR2 FQGNSA. CDR3 nucleotide sequence: TGTGCCAGCAGCTTAGATGTGGGGGCGGACACTGAAGCTTTCTTT. Amino acids: CASSLDVGADTEAFF.

The chain uses TRBV30 and TRBJ1-2; TRBD1 is a possible D gene (5 bases). This CDR3 is 12 amino acids long. Germline values: CDR1 GTSNPN, CDR2 SVGIG (reference sequence). The CDR3 DNA reads as TGTGCGTACTCCAGGGACCCGCATGGCTACACCTTC. Protein: CAYSRDPHGYTF.

The chain joins TRBV10-1 to TRBJ1-2, with 8 bases matching TRBD1. V shed 0 bases, J shed 10 bases, and the junction held 4 bases outside the gene matches. CDR1 and CDR2 (germline): WNHNN, SYGVQD (reference sequence). CDR3 length equals 13 residues. The CDR3 DNA reads as TGCGCCAGCAGTGAGTCGGACAGGGTCAACTACACCTTC. As protein: CASSESDRVNYTF.

This clone was recorded only once. This CDR3 is CASTGTNYGYTF. CDR3 nucleotides: TGTGCCAGCACCGGGACTAACTATGGCTACACCTTC. V gene TRBV28 combines with J gene TRBJ1-2; D unclear. CDR3 size: 12 residues. Germline CDR1 MDHEN, CDR2 SYDVKM. V lost 7 bases to trimming and J lost 0 bases, with 6 bases between them.

The J gene is TRBJ2-1, the V gene TRBV5-6, with 8 bases lining up with TRBD1. This CDR3 region has 15 residues. With V trimmed by 4 bases and J by 4 bases, 7 bases remained unmatched. The germline V gene encodes CDR1 SGHDT and CDR2 YYEEEE. Here the CDR3 reads CASSNPGQAYNEQFF. The CDR3 DNA is TGTGCCAGCAGCAACCCGGGACAGGCATACAATGAGCAGTTCTTC.

This chain joins TRBV15 and TRBJ1-5; perhaps TRBD1 as D (5 bases). This CDR3 is 14 amino acids long. The ends were cut back, 6 bases at V and 0 bases at J, with 9 bases in the middle. CDR1 is LNHNV and CDR2 is YYDKDF in the germline V gene (reference sequence). The CDR3, as DNA: TGTGCCACCAGGGGGGGAAATAGCAATCAGCCCCAGCATTTT. It translates to CATRGGNSNQPQHF.